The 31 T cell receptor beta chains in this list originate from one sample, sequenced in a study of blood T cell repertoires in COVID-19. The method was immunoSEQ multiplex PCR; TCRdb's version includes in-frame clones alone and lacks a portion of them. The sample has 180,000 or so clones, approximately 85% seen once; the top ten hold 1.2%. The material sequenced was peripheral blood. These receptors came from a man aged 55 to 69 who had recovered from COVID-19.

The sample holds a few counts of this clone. This CDR3 reads CASSFTPTDTQYF. The CDR3, as DNA: TGTGCCAGCAGCTTCACTCCCACAGATACGCAGTATTTT. The chain uses TRBV7-9 and TRBJ2-3; D is unclear. The germline gives CDR1 SEHNR, CDR2 FQNEAQ (reference sequence). This CDR3 has 13 residues. Trimming cost V 3 bases and J 2 bases, with 6 bases left between them.

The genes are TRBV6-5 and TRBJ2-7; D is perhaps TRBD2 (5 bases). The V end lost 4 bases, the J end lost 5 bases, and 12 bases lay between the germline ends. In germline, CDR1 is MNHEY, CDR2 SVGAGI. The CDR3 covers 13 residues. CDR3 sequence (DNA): TGTGCCAGCAGTTCGGCGGGTTGGGACGAGCAGTACTTC. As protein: CASSSAGWDEQYF.

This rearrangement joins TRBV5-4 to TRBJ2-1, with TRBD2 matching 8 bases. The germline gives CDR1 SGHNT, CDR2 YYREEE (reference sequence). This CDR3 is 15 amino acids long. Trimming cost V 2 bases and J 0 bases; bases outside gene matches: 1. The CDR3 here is CASSLLAVSYNEQFF. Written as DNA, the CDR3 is TGTGCCAGCAGCTTACTAGCGGTCTCCTACAATGAGCAGTTCTTC.

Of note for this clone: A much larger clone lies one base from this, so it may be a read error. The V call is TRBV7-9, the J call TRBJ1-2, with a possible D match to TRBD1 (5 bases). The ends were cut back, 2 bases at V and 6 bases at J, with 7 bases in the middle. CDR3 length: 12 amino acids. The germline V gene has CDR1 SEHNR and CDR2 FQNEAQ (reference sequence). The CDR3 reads CASSLQGNGYTF. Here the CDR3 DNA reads TGTGCCAGCAGCTTACAGGGAAATGGCTACACCTTC.

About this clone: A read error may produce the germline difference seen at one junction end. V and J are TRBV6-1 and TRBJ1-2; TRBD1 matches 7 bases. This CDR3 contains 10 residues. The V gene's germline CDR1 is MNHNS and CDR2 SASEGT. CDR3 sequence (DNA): TGTGCCAGCAGGTCCGGGACAGAGTTCTTC. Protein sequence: CASRSGTEFF.

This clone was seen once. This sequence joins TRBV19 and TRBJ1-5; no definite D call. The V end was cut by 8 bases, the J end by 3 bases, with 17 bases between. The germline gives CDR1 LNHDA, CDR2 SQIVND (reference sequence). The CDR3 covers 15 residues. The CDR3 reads CASAWGGADNQPQHF. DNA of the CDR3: TGTGCCAGTGCCTGGGGAGGAGCCGACAATCAGCCCCAGCATTTT.

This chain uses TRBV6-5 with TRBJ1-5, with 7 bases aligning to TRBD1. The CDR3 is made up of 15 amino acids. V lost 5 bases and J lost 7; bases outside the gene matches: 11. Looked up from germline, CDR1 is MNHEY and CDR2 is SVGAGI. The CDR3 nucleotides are TGTGCCAGCAGTCCCCGGGAGGGGGCAGGACAGCCCCAGCATTTT. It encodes CASSPREGAGQPQHF.

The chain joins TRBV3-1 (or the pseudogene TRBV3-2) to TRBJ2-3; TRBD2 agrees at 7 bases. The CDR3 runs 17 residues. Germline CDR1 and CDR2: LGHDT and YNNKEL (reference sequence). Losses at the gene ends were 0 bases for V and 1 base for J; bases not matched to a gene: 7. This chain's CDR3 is CASSQESGRAGTDTQYF. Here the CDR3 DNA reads TGTGCCAGCAGCCAAGAAAGTGGGAGGGCGGGCACAGATACGCAGTATTTT.

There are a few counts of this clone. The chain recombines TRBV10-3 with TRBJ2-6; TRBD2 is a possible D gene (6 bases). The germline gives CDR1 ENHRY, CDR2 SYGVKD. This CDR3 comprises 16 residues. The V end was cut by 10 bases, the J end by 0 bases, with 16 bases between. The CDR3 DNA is TGTGCCACCGGGCGGGACCGCAGCTCTGGGGCCAACGTCCTGACTTTC. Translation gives CATGRDRSSGANVLTF.

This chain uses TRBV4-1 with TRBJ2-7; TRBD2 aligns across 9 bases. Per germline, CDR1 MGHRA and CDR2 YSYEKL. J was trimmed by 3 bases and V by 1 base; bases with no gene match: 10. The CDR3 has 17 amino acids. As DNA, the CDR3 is TGCGCCAGCAGCCAAGCCCTGACTAGCGGCGATTACTACGAGCAGTACTTC. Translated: CASSQALTSGDYYEQYF.

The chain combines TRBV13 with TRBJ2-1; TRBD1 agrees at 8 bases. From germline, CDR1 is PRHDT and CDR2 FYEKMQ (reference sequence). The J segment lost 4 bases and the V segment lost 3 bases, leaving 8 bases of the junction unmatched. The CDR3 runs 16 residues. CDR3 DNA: TGTGCCAGCAGCTTGACCCTGGACAGGGCTTACAATGAGCAGTTCTTC. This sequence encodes CASSLTLDRAYNEQFF.

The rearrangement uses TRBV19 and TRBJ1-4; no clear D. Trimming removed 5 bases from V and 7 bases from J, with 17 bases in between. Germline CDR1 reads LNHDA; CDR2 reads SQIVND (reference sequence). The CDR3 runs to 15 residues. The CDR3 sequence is CASSDRATVPEKLFF. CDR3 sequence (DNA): TGTGCCAGTAGTGATCGAGCAACCGTGCCTGAAAAACTGTTTTTT.

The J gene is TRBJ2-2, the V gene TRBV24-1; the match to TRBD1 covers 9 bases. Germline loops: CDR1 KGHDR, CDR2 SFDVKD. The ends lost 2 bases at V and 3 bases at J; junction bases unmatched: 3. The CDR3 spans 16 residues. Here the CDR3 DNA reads TGTGCCACCAGTGATTCTCGGACAGGGGACACCGGGGAGCTGTTTTTT. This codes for CATSDSRTGDTGELFF.

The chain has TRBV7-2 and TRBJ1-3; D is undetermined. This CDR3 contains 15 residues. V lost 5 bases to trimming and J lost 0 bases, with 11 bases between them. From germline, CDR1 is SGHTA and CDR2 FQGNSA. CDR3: CASSPDIGSGNTIYF. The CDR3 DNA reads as TGTGCCAGCAGCCCCGACATTGGCTCTGGAAACACCATATATTTT.

For the CDR3, the DNA is TGTGCCAGCAGCTTACGGACTAGCGGGGGGGAGCAGTTCTTC. Its protein is CASSLRTSGGEQFF. The chain links TRBV5-4 to TRBJ2-1; the match to TRBD2 covers 14 bases. J was trimmed by 10 bases and V by 2 bases; bases with no gene match: 2. The length of the CDR3 is 14 residues. The germline V gene has CDR1 SGHNT and CDR2 YYREEE (reference sequence). The whole variable domain, filled in from reference TRBV5-4 and TRBJ2-1, reads ETGVTQSPTHLIKTRGQQVTLRCSSQSGHNTVSWYQQALGQGPQFIFQYYREEENGRGNFPPRFSGLQFPNYSSELNVNALELDDSALYLCASSLRTSGGEQFFGPGTRLTVL.

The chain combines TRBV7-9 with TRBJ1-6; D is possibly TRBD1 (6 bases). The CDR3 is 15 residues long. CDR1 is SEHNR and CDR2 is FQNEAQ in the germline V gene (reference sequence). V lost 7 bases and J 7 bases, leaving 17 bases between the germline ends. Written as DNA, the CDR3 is TGTGCCAGCACCGATCGGGGGGGGCCAAATTCACCCCTCCACTTT. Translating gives CASTDRGGPNSPLHF.

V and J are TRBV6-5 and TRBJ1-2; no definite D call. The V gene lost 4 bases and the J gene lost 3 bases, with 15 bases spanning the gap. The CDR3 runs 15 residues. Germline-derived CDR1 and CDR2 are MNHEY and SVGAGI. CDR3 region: CASSFSPGLDYGYTF. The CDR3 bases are TGTGCCAGCAGTTTTTCCCCCGGGTTGGACTATGGCTACACCTTC.

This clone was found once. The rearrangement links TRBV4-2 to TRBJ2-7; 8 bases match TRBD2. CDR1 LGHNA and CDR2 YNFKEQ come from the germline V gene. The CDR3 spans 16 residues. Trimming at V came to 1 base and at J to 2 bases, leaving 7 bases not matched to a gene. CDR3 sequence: CASSQVFGGATYEQYF. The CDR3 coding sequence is TGTGCCAGCAGCCAAGTCTTCGGGGGGGCTACCTACGAGCAGTACTTC.

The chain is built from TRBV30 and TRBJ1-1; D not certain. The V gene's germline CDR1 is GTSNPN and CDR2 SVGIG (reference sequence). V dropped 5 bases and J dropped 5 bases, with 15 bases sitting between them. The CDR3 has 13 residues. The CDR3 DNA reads TGTGCCTGGTTGACCGGCGAGGAGACTGAAGCTTTCTTT. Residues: CAWLTGEETEAFF. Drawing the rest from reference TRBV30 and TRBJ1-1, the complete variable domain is SQTIHQWPATLVQPVGSPLSLECTVEGTSNPNLYWYRQAAGRGLQLLFYSVGIGQISSEVPQNLSASRPQDRQFILSSKKLLLSDSGFYLCAWLTGEETEAFFGQGTRLTVV.

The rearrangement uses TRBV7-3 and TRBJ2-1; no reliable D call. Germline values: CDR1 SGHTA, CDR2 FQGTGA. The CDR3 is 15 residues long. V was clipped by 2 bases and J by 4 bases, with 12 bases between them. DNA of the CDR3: TGTGCCAGCAGCTTAGGGCCCCCACCTTACAATGAGCAGTTCTTC. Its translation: CASSLGPPPYNEQFF. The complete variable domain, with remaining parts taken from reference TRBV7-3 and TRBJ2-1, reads GAGVSQTPSNKVTEKGKYVELRCDPISGHTALYWYRQSLGQGPEFLIYFQGTGAADDSGLPNDRFFAVRPEGSVSTLKIQRTERGDSAVYLCASSLGPPPYNEQFFGPGTRLTVL.

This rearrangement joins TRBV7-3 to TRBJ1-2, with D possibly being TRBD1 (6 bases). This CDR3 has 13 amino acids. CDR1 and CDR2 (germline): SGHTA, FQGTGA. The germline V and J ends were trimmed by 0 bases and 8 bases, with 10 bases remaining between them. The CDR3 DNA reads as TGTGCCAGCAGCTTAACCCCAGGGGAAGGCTACACCTTC. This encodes CASSLTPGEGYTF.

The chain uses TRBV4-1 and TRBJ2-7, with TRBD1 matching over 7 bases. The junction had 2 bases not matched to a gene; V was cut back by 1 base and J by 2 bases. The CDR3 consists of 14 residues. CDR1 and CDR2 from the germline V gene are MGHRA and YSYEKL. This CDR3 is CASSQADRTYEQYF. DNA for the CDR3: TGCGCCAGCAGCCAAGCGGACAGGACCTACGAGCAGTACTTC.

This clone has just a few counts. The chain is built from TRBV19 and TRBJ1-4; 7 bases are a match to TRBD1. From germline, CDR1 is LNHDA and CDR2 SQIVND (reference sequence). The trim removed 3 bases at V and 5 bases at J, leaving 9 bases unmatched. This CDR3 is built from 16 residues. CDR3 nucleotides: TGTGCCAGTAGTATGGGTAATGCAGGGGGGAATGAAAAACTGTTTTTT. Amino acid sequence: CASSMGNAGGNEKLFF.

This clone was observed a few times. The CDR3 reads CASSIPGHYGYTF. The CDR3, as DNA: TGTGCCAGTAGTATCCCAGGACATTATGGCTACACCTTC. J is TRBJ1-2 and V is TRBV19; a weak D match, TRBD1 (5 bases). This CDR3 has 13 residues. Germline V gene data show CDR1 as LNHDA and CDR2 as SQIVND (reference sequence). The V end was cut by 3 bases, the J end by 5 bases, with 10 bases between.

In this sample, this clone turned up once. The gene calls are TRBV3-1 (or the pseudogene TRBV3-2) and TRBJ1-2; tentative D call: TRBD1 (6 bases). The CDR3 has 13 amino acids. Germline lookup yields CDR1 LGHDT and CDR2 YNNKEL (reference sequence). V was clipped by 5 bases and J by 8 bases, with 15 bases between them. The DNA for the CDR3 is TGTGCCAGCAGCGACCGGGACACTTGGGGCTACACCTTC. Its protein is CASSDRDTWGYTF.

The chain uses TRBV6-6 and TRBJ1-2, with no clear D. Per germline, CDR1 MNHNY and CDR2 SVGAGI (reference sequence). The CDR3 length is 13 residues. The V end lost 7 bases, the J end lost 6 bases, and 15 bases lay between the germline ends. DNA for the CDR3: TGTGCCAGCAAACCATTCTCCGGGGATGGCTACACCTTC. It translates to CASKPFSGDGYTF.

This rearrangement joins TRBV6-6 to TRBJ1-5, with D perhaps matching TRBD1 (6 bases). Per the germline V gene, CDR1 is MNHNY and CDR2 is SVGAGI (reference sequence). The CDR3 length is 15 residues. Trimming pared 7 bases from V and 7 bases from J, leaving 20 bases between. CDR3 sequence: CASTEPTGSGQPQHF. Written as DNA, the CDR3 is TGTGCCAGCACCGAACCTACAGGGTCTGGGCAGCCCCAGCATTTT.

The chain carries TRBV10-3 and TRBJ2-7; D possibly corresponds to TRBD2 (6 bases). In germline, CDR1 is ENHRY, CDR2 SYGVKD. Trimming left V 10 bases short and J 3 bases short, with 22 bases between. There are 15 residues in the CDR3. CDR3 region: CATTHPTRSNYEQYF. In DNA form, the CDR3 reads TGTGCCACCACCCACCCGACTAGGTCTAACTACGAGCAGTACTTC.

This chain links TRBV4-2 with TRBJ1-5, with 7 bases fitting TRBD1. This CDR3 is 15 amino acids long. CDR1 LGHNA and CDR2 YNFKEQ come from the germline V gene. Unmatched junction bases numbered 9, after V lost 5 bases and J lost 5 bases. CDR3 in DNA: TGTGCCAGCAGCTATCTATTGGACAGGTATCAGCCCCAGCATTTT. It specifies CASSYLLDRYQPQHF.

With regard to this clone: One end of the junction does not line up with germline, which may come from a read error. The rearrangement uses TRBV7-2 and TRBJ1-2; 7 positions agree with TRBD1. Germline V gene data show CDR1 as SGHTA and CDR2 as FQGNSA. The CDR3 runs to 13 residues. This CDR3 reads CASSLATGQGYTF. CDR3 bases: TGTGCCAGCAGCCTAGCGACAGGGCAGGGCTACACCTTC.

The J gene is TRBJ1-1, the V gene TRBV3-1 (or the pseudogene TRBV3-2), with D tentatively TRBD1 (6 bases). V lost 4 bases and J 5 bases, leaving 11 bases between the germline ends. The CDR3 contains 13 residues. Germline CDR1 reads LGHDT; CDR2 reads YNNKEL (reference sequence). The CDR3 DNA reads TGTGCCAGCAGCCTACCTCAGGGGACTGAAGCTTTCTTT. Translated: CASSLPQGTEAFF.